One and the same sample provided the 15 T cell receptor beta chains below, sequenced in a study of blood T cell repertoires in COVID-19. Produced via immunoSEQ multiplex PCR; TCRdb's table is partial and in-frame only. The data contain about 200,000 clones, over 70% of them seen just once; the ten biggest clones take up roughly 7.9%. Sequencing was done on a sample of peripheral blood. The receptors derive from a woman over 75 with acute or convalescent COVID-19.

The rearrangement joins TRBV30 to TRBJ1-5, with 7 bases that match TRBD1. Germline V gene data show CDR1 as GTSNPN and CDR2 as SVGIG (reference sequence). This CDR3 has 14 amino acids. The CDR3 nucleotides read TGTGCGGCGAATGGAGGGGGCGCATATCAGCCCCAGCATTTT. Residues: CAANGGGAYQPQHF.

This clone was observed a handful of times. The chain joins TRBV11-2 to TRBJ2-1, with a possible D match to TRBD1 (6 bases). The CDR3 runs 16 residues. V was pared by 4 bases and J by 0 bases, with 13 bases between. Germline CDR1 and CDR2: SGHAT and FQNNGV. CDR3: CASSSLLGGSYNEQFF. The CDR3 nucleotides are TGTGCCAGCAGCTCCCTCCTAGGGGGCTCCTACAATGAGCAGTTCTTC.

This clone was detected a few times. The gene calls are TRBV5-1 and TRBJ2-2, with D possibly matching TRBD2 (6 bases). The germline V and J ends were trimmed by 1 base and 5 bases, with 12 bases remaining between them. The CDR3 consists of 15 residues. From germline, CDR1 is SGHRS and CDR2 YFSETQ. The CDR3 nucleotides are TGCGCCAGCAGCTTGTCGGGGGTAGAGACCGGGGAGCTGTTTTTT. It is translated as CASSLSGVETGELFF.

The chain is built from TRBV11-2 and TRBJ2-2, with TRBD1 matching over 7 bases. V lost 5 bases, J lost 7 bases, and 10 bases stayed unmatched. The CDR3 is 15 amino acids. Germline values: CDR1 SGHAT, CDR2 FQNNGV. CDR3 in DNA: TGTGCCAGCAGCCCCTGGGACAGTGACGACGGGGAGCTGTTTTTT. This translates into CASSPWDSDDGELFF.

This rearrangement joins TRBV2 to TRBJ2-5; maybe TRBD2 (6 bases). Trimming pared 11 bases from V and 3 bases from J, leaving 16 bases between. The CDR3 runs 13 residues. CDR1 SNHLY and CDR2 FYNNEI come from the germline V gene. The DNA of the CDR3 is TGTGCCGCCCCCCAGGGCGGGGAAGAGACCCAGTACTTC. It translates to CAAPQGGEETQYF.

The chain is built from TRBV7-9 and TRBJ2-7; TRBD2 matches at 7 bases. This CDR3 comprises 15 residues. Germline V gives CDR1 SEHNR, CDR2 FQNEAQ (reference sequence). J was trimmed by 1 base and V by 2 bases; bases with no gene match: 5. The DNA for the CDR3 is TGTGCCAGCAGCTTAAGCGGGACTCAATCCTACGAGCAGTACTTC. Translating it yields CASSLSGTQSYEQYF.

The chain couples TRBV6-5 to TRBJ1-3, with D perhaps TRBD1 (5 bases). CDR1 is MNHEY, CDR2 SVGAGI, per germline. The ends were cut back, 5 bases at V and 0 bases at J, with 11 bases in the middle. The CDR3 totals 15 residues. DNA for the CDR3: TGTGCCAGCAGTCTATCGACAGTCTCTGGAAACACCATATATTTT. Its protein product is CASSLSTVSGNTIYF.

V and J are TRBV9 and TRBJ2-1; 13 positions match TRBD2. CDR1 is SGDLS and CDR2 is YYNGEE in the germline V gene. V lost 3 bases, J lost 9 bases, and 6 bases stayed unmatched. This CDR3 has 15 amino acids. This CDR3 is CASSATSGRALEQFF. The DNA for the CDR3 is TGTGCCAGCAGCGCAACTAGCGGGAGGGCCCTTGAGCAGTTCTTC.

This chain connects TRBV18 to TRBJ1-2; TRBD1 matches at 8 bases. CDR3 size: 16 residues. Germline CDR1 KGHSH, CDR2 LQKENI. V trimming: 1 base; J trimming: 3 bases; junction bases outside the gene matches: 7. The chain's CDR3 is CASSPRRGQGDYGYTF. The CDR3 DNA is TGTGCCAGCTCACCACGCCGAGGACAGGGAGACTATGGCTACACCTTC.

This clone was observed once. V is TRBV19 and J is TRBJ2-7; 13 nucleotides line up with TRBD2. The CDR3 length is 19 residues. V shed 5 bases, J shed 2 bases, and the junction held 15 bases outside the gene matches. The germline CDR1 and CDR2 sequences are LNHDA and SQIVND (reference sequence). CDR3 nucleotides: TGTGCCAGTAGTGCCGTAGGACTAGCGGGAGACAGGACCCCCTACGAGCAGTACTTC. This codes for CASSAVGLAGDRTPYEQYF. Supplemented by reference TRBV19 and TRBJ2-7, the full variable domain reads DGGITQSPKYLFRKEGQNVTLSCEQNLNHDAMYWYRQDPGQGLRLIYYSQIVNDFQKGDIAEGYSVSREKKESFPLTVTSAQKNPTAFYLCASSAVGLAGDRTPYEQYFGPGTRLTVT.

This clone was recorded a few times. J is TRBJ2-3 and V is TRBV3-1 (or the pseudogene TRBV3-2), with D maybe TRBD2 (5 bases). Germline-derived CDR1 and CDR2 are LGHDT and YNNKEL (reference sequence). CDR3 size: 12 residues. V was trimmed by 6 bases and J by 6 bases, leaving 10 bases between them. This CDR3 reads CASRGASDTQYF. Written as DNA, the CDR3 is TGTGCCAGCAGGGGAGCTAGCGATACGCAGTATTTT.

This chain connects TRBV12-3 or TRBV12-4 to TRBJ1-2, with no clear D. The CDR3 runs to 12 residues. V lost 7 bases and J 5 bases, leaving 11 bases between the germline ends. The CDR3 DNA is TGTGCCAGCACCGTGGGCCAGTATGGCTACACCTTC. It encodes CASTVGQYGYTF.

This clone was recorded once. The chain combines TRBV7-9 with TRBJ1-4, with 12 bases aligning to TRBD1. Germline CDR1 and CDR2: SEHNR and FQNEAQ (reference sequence). Losses at the gene ends were 2 bases for V and 14 bases for J; bases not matched to a gene: 9. The CDR3 consists of 15 residues. CDR3 sequence: CASSLTGQGAASLFF. CDR3 nucleotides: TGTGCCAGCAGCTTAACGGGACAGGGGGCCGCATCCCTGTTTTTT.

The chain couples TRBV12-3 or TRBV12-4 to TRBJ2-3; D call uncertain. Trimming took 7 bases from V and 2 from J, leaving 7 bases between them. The CDR3 has 12 residues. The CDR3 loop reads CASTYSTDTQYF. The CDR3 DNA sequence: TGTGCCAGCACCTATTCCACAGATACGCAGTATTTT.

This sequence joins TRBV5-1 and TRBJ1-1; no clear D gene. This CDR3 is 13 amino acids long. The germline CDR1 and CDR2 sequences are SGHRS and YFSETQ. V shed 2 bases and J shed 2 bases, with 7 bases lying between them. The CDR3 protein is CASSLSLNTEAFF. The CDR3 nucleotides are TGCGCCAGCAGCTTATCACTAAACACTGAAGCTTTCTTT.